This entry features one T cell receptor beta chain sequence. Its target is not known. The assay was immunoSEQ multiplex PCR, and TCRdb's table has in-frame clones only and misses some. The sample lists about 94,000 clones, approximately 94% seen once, with 0.18% in the top ten. With baseline, cycle 4 day 1, and cycle 7 day 1 as timepoints, blood was sampled. These data come from a study of OX40 agonist ivuxolimab in advanced cancers. Study-wide context: With a range of roughly 20 to 85, age averaged about 59 years, and about 83% were male. Among those treated, three patients had partial responses, one with hepatocellular carcinoma and two with cutaneous melanoma. Study-level findings and limits: Partial responders at 0.1-3.0 mg/kg had among the lowest clonal expansion.

This clonotype was sampled from an adult with an advanced solid tumor such as melanoma, head and neck, liver or kidney cancer. The sequences come from CD4+ or CD8+ T cells sorted from blood, collected in a trial of the OX40 agonist ivuxolimab.

The CDR3, as DNA: TGTGCCAGCAAGTGGTCAGGGGTATACGAGCAGTACTTC. This translates into CASKWSGVYEQYF. V gene TRBV6-1 combines with J gene TRBJ2-7, with D possibly TRBD1 on 6 matching bases. CDR3 length: 13 residues. CDR1 is MNHNS, CDR2 SASEGT, per germline. Trimming removed 7 bases from V and 4 bases from J, with 14 bases in between.